This T cell receptor (beta chain) was captured in a study of blood T cell repertoires in COVID-19. V shed 4 bases and J shed 5 bases, with 11 bases lying between them. The CDR3 is 13 residues long. The germline V gene encodes CDR1 MGHRA and CDR2 YSYEKL. Profiling relied on immunoSEQ multiplex PCR, and the TCRdb table lists in-frame clones only, not all of them. The sample holds over 60,000 clones; roughly 82% are singletons and the top ten take about 17%. The origin of this receptor is a human donor in a cohort sampled during active COVID-19. The sequencing sample was made of peripheral blood. The chain carries TRBV4-1 and TRBJ2-5; maybe TRBD1 (6 bases). As DNA, the CDR3 is TGCGCCAGCAGCCCTACTAGGGGGGAGACCCAGTACTTC. Translating it yields CASSPTRGETQYF.